The 10 T cell receptor beta chains presented below share a single source sample, sequenced in a study of B cell selection in AIRE deficiency. Method: immunoSEQ multiplex PCR; TCRdb's copy keeps in-frame clones and lacks some. The sample consists of about 21,000 clones, roughly 93% of them appearing once. Regulatory T cells were sorted as CD4+CD25hiCD127low/negative cells. Material: Tregs sorted from PBMCs. These TCRs come from a human donor with AIRE deficiency.

CDR3 residues: CASSFTSGPWYF. The CDR3 DNA reads as TGTGCCAGCAGCTTTACTAGCGGCCCCTGGTACTTC. The rearrangement uses TRBV5-4 and TRBJ2-5; 8 bases match TRBD2. The V gene's germline CDR1 is SGHNT and CDR2 YYREEE (reference sequence). The CDR3 spans 12 residues. J was trimmed by 13 bases and V by 2 bases; bases with no gene match: 7.

This clone was picked up a small number of times. The rearrangement joins TRBV7-9 to TRBJ2-1; D possibly corresponds to TRBD1 (6 bases). Trimming removed 5 bases from V and 4 bases from J, with 18 bases in between. CDR1 is SEHNR and CDR2 is FQNEAQ in the germline V gene (reference sequence). This CDR3 has 16 residues. CDR3 in DNA: TGTGCCAGCAGCAAACAGGGTCCCCAGGGGTACAATGAGCAGTTCTTC. The encoded protein is CASSKQGPQGYNEQFF.

V and J are TRBV4-2 and TRBJ2-1; 9 bases fit TRBD1. Germline-derived CDR1 and CDR2 are LGHNA and YNFKEQ. The CDR3 loop spans 15 amino acids. The ends lost 2 bases at V and 10 bases at J; junction bases unmatched: 9. The CDR3 nucleotides are TGTGCCAGCAGCCAACAAGAGACAGGGGGGAACGAGCAGTTCTTC. Encoded protein: CASSQQETGGNEQFF.

CDR3 nucleotides: TGTGCCAGCAGTCTCAACAGGGCAGGGAACGAGCAGTACTTC. Translated, it gives CASSLNRAGNEQYF. The rearrangement links TRBV27 to TRBJ2-7, with D perhaps TRBD1 (6 bases). The CDR3 length is 14 residues. Deletions cut 5 bases from V and 5 bases from J, with 16 bases between. The germline CDR1 and CDR2 sequences are MNHEY and SMNVEV (reference sequence).

The CDR3 is CATSRDGWGEKLFF. CDR3 nucleotides: TGTGCCACCAGCAGAGACGGGTGGGGTGAAAAACTGTTTTTT. The chain has TRBV15 and TRBJ1-4; D call uncertain. This CDR3 contains 14 residues. The germline CDR1 and CDR2 sequences are LNHNV and YYDKDF (reference sequence). The V gene lost 0 bases and the J gene lost 7 bases, with 9 bases spanning the gap. The full variable domain, with the rest looked up from reference TRBV15 and TRBJ1-4, is DAMVIQNPRYQVTQFGKPVTLSCSQTLNHNVMYWYQQKSSQAPKLLFHYYDKDFNNEADTPDNFQSRRPNTSFCFLDIRSPGLGDTAMYLCATSRDGWGEKLFFGSGTQLSVL.

The chain has TRBV5-6 and TRBJ2-1; TRBD2 agrees at 12 bases. V dropped 1 base and J dropped 6; count of bases not matched to a gene: 8. Germline assignment: CDR1 SGHDT and CDR2 YYEEEE. The CDR3 consists of 17 residues. CDR3 amino acids: CASSLTLGLAGSNEQFF. The DNA of the CDR3 is TGTGCCAGCAGCTTGACACTGGGACTAGCGGGTTCCAATGAGCAGTTCTTC. The entire variable domain, with the rest obtained from reference TRBV5-6 and TRBJ2-1, is as follows: DAGVTQSPTHLIKTRGQQVTLRCSPKSGHDTVSWYQQALGQGPQFIFQYYEEEERQRGNFPDRFSGHQFPNYSSELNVNALLLGDSALYLCASSLTLGLAGSNEQFFGPGTRLTVL.

This rearrangement joins TRBV28 to TRBJ2-3, with D perhaps TRBD2 (6 bases). CDR3 size: 14 residues. Germline V lookup: CDR1 MDHEN, CDR2 SYDVKM. Trimming cost V 6 bases and J 0 bases, with 10 bases left between them. The CDR3: CASRLGLSTDTQYF. The CDR3 DNA reads as TGTGCCAGCAGATTGGGACTCAGCACAGATACGCAGTATTTT.

The V gene is TRBV6-6, the J gene TRBJ2-3; perhaps TRBD2 as D (6 bases). This CDR3 has 16 residues. V lost 2 bases and J 1 base, leaving 13 bases between the germline ends. The germline V gene has CDR1 MNHNY and CDR2 SVGAGI (reference sequence). The CDR3 DNA reads TGTGCCAGCAGTTACCTGACGGGAGCCGGCACAGATACGCAGTATTTT. This translates into CASSYLTGAGTDTQYF.

The chain couples TRBV7-2 to TRBJ2-7, with no clear D. Germline V CDR1 and CDR2: SGHTA, FQGNSA. This CDR3 contains 13 residues. Trimming cost V 7 bases and J 7 bases, with 17 bases left between them. The CDR3: CASTPPGTWEQYF. CDR3 coding DNA: TGTGCCAGCACCCCTCCTGGCACTTGGGAGCAGTACTTC.

The V and J genes are TRBV9 and TRBJ2-4; D remains unclear. Trimming stripped 0 bases from V and 7 bases from J, with 14 bases between. The germline gives CDR1 SGDLS, CDR2 YYNGEE. The CDR3 totals 15 residues. CDR3 coding DNA: TGTGCCAGCAGCGTAGCCCCAGGAATGGAGAACATTCAGTACTTC. Translation: CASSVAPGMENIQYF. Combining the CDR3 with reference TRBV9 and TRBJ2-4 gives the whole variable domain DSGVTQTPKHLITATGQRVTLRCSPRSGDLSVYWYQQSLDQGLQFLIQYYNGEERAKGNILERFSAQQFPDLHSELNLSSLELGDSALYFCASSVAPGMENIQYFGAGTRLSVL.